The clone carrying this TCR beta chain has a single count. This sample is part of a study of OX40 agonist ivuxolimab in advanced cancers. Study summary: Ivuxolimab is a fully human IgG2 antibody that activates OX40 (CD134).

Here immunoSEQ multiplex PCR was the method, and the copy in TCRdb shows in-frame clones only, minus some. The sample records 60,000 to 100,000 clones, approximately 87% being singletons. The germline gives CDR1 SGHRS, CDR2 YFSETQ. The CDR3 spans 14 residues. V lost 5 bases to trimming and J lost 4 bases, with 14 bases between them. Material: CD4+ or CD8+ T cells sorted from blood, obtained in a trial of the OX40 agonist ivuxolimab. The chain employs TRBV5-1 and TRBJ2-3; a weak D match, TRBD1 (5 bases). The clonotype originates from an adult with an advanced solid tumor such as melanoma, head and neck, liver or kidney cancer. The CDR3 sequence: CASRTQGRADTQYF. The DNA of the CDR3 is TGCGCCAGCAGAACCCAGGGCAGGGCAGATACGCAGTATTTT.